The following is a T cell receptor beta chain sequence with its context. Its antigen remains unidentified. Nothing much larger sits one base from this clone, and base qualities are not available. The CDR3 regions of human TCRbeta chains were analyzed by immunosequencing. Processing in the source paper ran as follows. Repertoire TCRs were matched against a reference library of SARS-CoV-2-specific TCRs generated with the MIRA antigen-specificity platform. Breadth was defined as the fraction of unique TCRs that were SARS-CoV-2-associated, and depth was defined as the fraction of total T cells that were SARS-CoV-2-associated. Using the MIRA data, each spike-specific TCR was assigned both to the spike region to which the TCR was reactive and to a CD4 or CD8 class. Log10-transformed breadth and depth values were compared by one-way ANOVA with Sidak's multiple comparisons tests. TCRdb's version of the immuneACCESS table is confined to in-frame rearrangements and falls short of the full clone set. An unresolved V gene accounts for under half of the shortfall where checked; the remainder is of unknown origin. Clone size and the V and J calls come from that table; the DNA yielded D and trimming. Present in this sample are around 200,000 clones, 80% to 95% of which were seen just once. Around 1% of the sample is in the top ten clones.

This specimen comes from a study of T cell responses to AZD1222 COVID-19 vaccine (dated by TCRdb to the early 2020s). In terms of the full investigation: TCR sequencing covered approximately 230 trial participants: approximately 200 given two doses of AZD1222 and 26 given two doses of MenACWY control vaccine. Enrollment into the trials was organized by age into subgroups of 18-55, 56-69 and 70-plus years, and those subgroups contained roughly 150, 30 and 60 TCR-sequenced participants, respectively. Overall study outcomes, separate from this receptor: Only five or six AZD1222 recipients were SARS-CoV-2 seropositive at baseline, limiting conclusions about previously exposed vaccinees. Reportedly, close to half of the unique spike-specific TCRs recognized epitopes lying outside the regions that are mutated in the B.1.351 and B.1.1.7 variants. Because no day 14 peak-response samples were available, repertoires were characterized only after the peak T cell response. Participants were mostly white British and included more females than males, and it was suggested by the authors that clonal diversity may have been underestimated. A significant rise in spike-specific TCR breadth and depth was observed after two AZD1222 doses relative to day 0 and relative to MenACWY recipients. In the small 56-69-year group, the increase in depth fell short of significance, most likely because of low power. The vaccine-associated CD4 TCRs covered the entire spike protein, and the dominant responses fell in regions 160-218 and 743-854.

The time point label here, explained by the study, means: about 28 days (+/-7) after the second vaccine dose. The sample's treatment or condition label, in plain terms: meningococcal conjugate vaccine given as trial control. Vaccinee samples were obtained from the UK trials COV001 and COV002, which included a single-blind randomized controlled phase 2/3 trial of AZD1222 (ChAdOx1 nCoV-19) in healthy adults. Trial participant PBMC samples were collected at day 0 and day 28 after the second dose for TCRbeta chain sequencing. Per the germline V gene (reference sequence), MNHNY is the CDR1 and SVGAGI is the CDR2. V loses 6 bases at its end and J loses 5 bases; junction bases beyond the gene matches: 11. Counted from cysteine to phenylalanine, this CDR3 has 16 amino acids. The kept DNA is CDR3 alone, 48 bases in frame from the first base.

The receptor was isolated from an adult who received the MenACWY meningococcal vaccine as a control. Recombination linked TRBV6-6 to TRBJ1-5, and TRBD1 aligns with 9 junction nucleotides. The sample was peripheral blood, taken 28 days after the second dose of the MenACWY control vaccine. This receptor has the CDR3 CASRPVDRGRDQPQHF. DNA sequence: TGTGCCAGCAGACCAGTGGACAGGGGACGAGATCAGCCCCAGCATTTT.